This T cell receptor (beta chain) comes out of a study of blood T cells in healthy people across ages. Study-level background: T cells yielded about one barcoded beta molecule per two cells through template switching. Points from the study as a whole: Greater diversity and more naive CD4+ cells were seen in long-lived donors than in aged donors. Across the age range, TCR beta diversity per million T cells fell in a roughly linear way.

This CDR3 spans 15 amino acids. The ends lost 7 bases at V and 1 base at J; junction bases unmatched: 6. From germline, CDR1 is SGHRS and CDR2 YFSETQ. The table lists this clonotype with many counts. As yet, its antigen is unknown. PCR was performed a second time for roughly 7 to 12 cycles using a sample-barcoded 5' primer and a J-beta primer mix. In TCRdb, the 5' RACE reads were re-called with MiXCR into one record per CDR3 protein. The table lists hundreds of thousands of distinct CDR3 sequences, more than 25% of them singletons, with around 16% in the top ten. Sequenced input: blood. V usage is TRBV5-1 and J usage is TRBJ2-1; 9 nucleotides line up with TRBD2. This TCR derives from a woman of 80 years or more in good health. The CDR3 sequence: CASCSGGGSYNEQFF. The DNA of the CDR3 is TGCGCCAGCTGTAGCGGGGGTGGATCCTACAATGAGCAGTTCTTC. The whole variable domain, filled in from reference TRBV5-1 and TRBJ2-1, reads KAGVTQTPRYLIKTRGQQVTLSCSPISGHRSVSWYQQTPGQGLQFLFEYFSETQRNKGNFPGRFSGRQFSNSRSEMNVSTLELGDSALYLCASCSGGGSYNEQFFGPGTRLTVL.